A selection of T cell receptor beta chains follows, all from one sample in a study of identical twins. TCRdb fed the 5' RACE reads into MiXCR, producing one record per CDR3 protein. Of 500,000 or so distinct CDR3 sequences listed, around 14% are singletons. These data were also reused for a study on yellow fever vaccine responses in identical twins.

Sequenced: CD4+ T cells sorted from blood. The source of these receptors is a woman between 18 and 29 years old in good health. CDR3s include the opening cysteine and the closing phenylalanine or tryptophan. The order of the fields is D gene, J gene, clone size, V gene, CDR3 DNA, CDR3 protein. The D gene is left open where the match is weak. Size is stated for part of the rows, as once, few or many counts, or as a class when the clone is expanded.

.	TRBJ2-5	.	TRBV7-2	TGTGCCAGCAGCTTAGGTGGCAGGGTGGAGGTCGAGACCCAGTACTTC	CASSLGGRVEVETQYF
.	TRBJ2-5	.	TRBV12-3/TRBV12-4	TGTGCCAGCAGTCACCCTAGGTCGGTCCAAGAGACCCAGTACTTC	CASSHPRSVQETQYF
TRBD1	TRBJ2-6	few	TRBV4-1	TGCGCCAGCAGCCAAGAAATGGGGATATTGGACAGGTTCACCTCTGGGGCCAACGTCCTGACTTTC	CASSQEMGILDRFTSGANVLTF
.	TRBJ2-7	.	TRBV28	TGTGCCAGCAGTTTAGGTCAGGGTCGGGCGTCCTACGAGCAGTACTTC	CASSLGQGRASYEQYF
TRBD1	TRBJ2-6	.	TRBV5-1	TGCGCCAGCAGCTCCGGGACAGGGGCTGGGGCCAACGTCCTGACTTTC	CASSSGTGAGANVLTF
TRBD2	TRBJ2-7	few	TRBV12-3/TRBV12-4	TGTGCCAGCAGTTTAGCGCCGGGGGCTAGCGGGAAGGACGAGCAGTACTTC	CASSLAPGASGKDEQYF
TRBD1	TRBJ1-4	few	TRBV7-2	TGTGCCAGCAGCTTAGCGACAGGGGCAGGGGAAAAACTGTTTTTT	CASSLATGAGEKLFF
.	TRBJ2-3	many	TRBV24-1	TGTGCCACCAGTTTCGCAGATACGCAGTATTTT	CATSFADTQYF
.	TRBJ2-7	.	TRBV6-5	TGTGCCAGCAGTTACAGTACTAGCAGCTACTCCTACGAGCAGTACTTC	CASSYSTSSYSYEQYF
.	TRBJ2-2	few	TRBV5-4	TGTGCCAGCAGCTTGGCCAGTTCGAACACCGGGGAGCTGTTTTTT	CASSLASSNTGELFF
.	TRBJ2-7	few	TRBV20-1	TGCAGTGCCACCAGGAGAGCTAGCACCCTCGGCGAGCAGTACTTC	CSATRRASTLGEQYF
TRBD2	TRBJ2-1	few	TRBV2	TGTGCCAGCAGTGAATATGTACTAGCGGGGGCCTACTCCTACAATGAGCAGTTCTTC	CASSEYVLAGAYSYNEQFF
.	TRBJ1-6	.	TRBV27	TGTGCCAGCAGTTTATTGGGGGAGATCGGTTCACCCCTCCACTTT	CASSLLGEIGSPLHF
.	TRBJ2-2	many	TRBV12-3/TRBV12-4	TGTGCCAGCAGAGGCCGGGAGTACACCGGGGAGCTGTTTTTT	CASRGREYTGELFF
.	TRBJ1-1	.	TRBV5-1	TGCGCCAGCAGCTTAGGGGGTAGACACACTGAAGCTTTCTTT	CASSLGGRHTEAFF
TRBD1	TRBJ1-5	.	TRBV19	TGTGCCAGTAGTATACCGGGACAGGGGCATCAGCCCCAGCATTTT	CASSIPGQGHQPQHF
TRBD1	TRBJ2-7	few	TRBV7-2	TGTGCCAGCAGCTTACAGGGGGTATTCGAGCAGTACTTC	CASSLQGVFEQYF
.	TRBJ2-3	many	TRBV7-2	TGTGCCAGCAGCTTAGGGGCTAGCGGCACAGATACGCAGTATTTT	CASSLGASGTDTQYF
TRBD2	TRBJ2-7	.	TRBV6-2/TRBV6-3	TGTGCCAGCAGCCATATAGCGGGAGGCGGCGAGCAGTACTTC	CASSHIAGGGEQYF
.	TRBJ1-1	.	TRBV27	TGTGCCAGCAGTTTCGAGGGTAGGACTGAAGCTTTCTTT	CASSFEGRTEAFF
TRBD2	TRBJ2-3	.	TRBV20-1	TGCAGTGCTAGCCCACACGCTAGCGGGGGCCCAGATACGCAGTATTTT	CSASPHASGGPDTQYF
TRBD2	TRBJ2-7	once	TRBV19	TGTGCCAGTAGTGCCACTACTAGCGGCTACGAGCAGTACTTC	CASSATTSGYEQYF
TRBD1	TRBJ1-6	.	TRBV28	TGTGCCAGCAGTTCCAACTACGACAGGGTCGGATCACCCCTCCACTTT	CASSSNYDRVGSPLHF
TRBD2	TRBJ2-7	.	TRBV25-1	TGTGCCAGCAGTGGACCGGGACTAGCGGGAGGTAAAGGGTACGAGCAGTACTTC	CASSGPGLAGGKGYEQYF
.	TRBJ2-7	.	TRBV4-3	TGCGCCAGCAGCCGGGGCCATACCTACGAGCAGTACTTC	CASSRGHTYEQYF
.	TRBJ2-1	few	TRBV5-1	TGCGCCAGCAGCGACAGGGAGGACAATGAGCAGTTCTTC	CASSDREDNEQFF
.	TRBJ2-1	few	TRBV24-1	TGTGCCACCCTGAACCTGGGGCAGTTCTTC	CATLNLGQFF